The 32 T cell receptor beta chains given below trace back to one sample, sequenced in a study of T cell responses to AZD1222 COVID-19 vaccine. Using immunoSEQ multiplex PCR, the repertoire was profiled, and TCRdb retains in-frame clones only, with some absent. Of 78,000 or so clones in the sample, around 80% were seen once. The sample was peripheral blood, taken 28 days after the second AZD1222 dose. Receptors originate from an adult who received the AZD1222 COVID-19 vaccine.

The chain combines TRBV29-1 with TRBJ2-2; TRBD2 is a possible D gene (5 bases). CDR1 and CDR2 from the germline V gene are SQVTM and ANQGSEA. CDR3 length: 13 amino acids. V was clipped by 6 bases and J by 6 bases, with 14 bases between them. CDR3 amino acids: CSVYPGSAGELFF. CDR3 nucleotides: TGCAGCGTGTATCCGGGAAGTGCCGGGGAGCTGTTTTTT.

The gene calls are TRBV19 and TRBJ2-4; D is undetermined. V was clipped by 3 bases and J by 0 bases, with 12 bases between them. CDR1 and CDR2 from the germline V gene are LNHDA and SQIVND (reference sequence). The CDR3 length is 16 residues. The DNA of the CDR3 is TGTGCCAGTAGTATTCTTGGGCCCCTAGCCAAAAACATTCAGTACTTC. Translating it yields CASSILGPLAKNIQYF.

The rearrangement joins TRBV4-3 to TRBJ2-7; D remains unclear. This CDR3 is built from 14 residues. The germline CDR1 and CDR2 sequences are LGHNA and YSLEER. With 0 bases removed from V and 6 bases from J, the gap between germline ends came to 12 bases. CDR3 bases: TGCGCCAGCAGCCAAGATACCCCTGGGTTCGAGCAGTACTTC. It is translated as CASSQDTPGFEQYF.

The J gene is TRBJ1-4, the V gene TRBV2; tentatively, D is TRBD1 (5 bases). Looked up from germline, CDR1 is SNHLY and CDR2 is FYNNEI. V lost 4 bases to trimming and J lost 6 bases, with 9 bases between them. The CDR3 is 13 residues long. CDR3 in amino acids: CASSGQSYEKLFF. In DNA, the CDR3 is TGTGCCAGCAGTGGACAGTCTTATGAAAAACTGTTTTTT.

The chain joins TRBV5-1 to TRBJ2-7, with D maybe TRBD2 (7 bases). The CDR3 has 15 residues. Per the germline V gene, CDR1 is SGHRS and CDR2 is YFSETQ. Deletions cut 0 bases from V and 2 bases from J, with 12 bases between. The CDR3 DNA is TGCGCCAGCAGCTTGGGCGGGGGCGCCGCCTACGAGCAGTACTTC. This translates into CASSLGGGAAYEQYF.

The chain has TRBV4-1 and TRBJ2-1; TRBD2 matches at 14 bases. After removal of 1 base from V and 4 bases from J, the junction contained 6 bases not matched to a gene. This CDR3 is 18 amino acids long. Germline V gene sequence: CDR1 MGHRA, CDR2 YSYEKL. CDR3 residues: CASSQGVTSGRGYNEQFF. In DNA form, the CDR3 reads TGCGCCAGCAGCCAAGGGGTGACTAGCGGGAGGGGGTACAATGAGCAGTTCTTC.

The chain has TRBV10-3 and TRBJ2-7; D is possibly TRBD2 (5 bases). The CDR3 consists of 12 residues. V was cut by 8 bases and J by 3 bases, with 11 bases left in between. The germline V gene has CDR1 ENHRY and CDR2 SYGVKD. The CDR3 sequence is CAIGERNYEQYF. The CDR3 DNA reads as TGTGCCATCGGGGAGAGAAACTACGAGCAGTACTTC.

The chain combines TRBV14 with TRBJ2-4, with a weak D call TRBD2 (5 bases). Between the trimmed V and J ends, which lost 1 base and 0 bases, there was a span of 10 bases. Germline CDR1 reads SGHDN; CDR2 reads FVKESK. The CDR3 is 16 residues long. CDR3 protein: CASSQGSGLAKNIQYF. The CDR3 DNA is TGTGCCAGCAGCCAAGGGAGTGGACTAGCCAAAAACATTCAGTACTTC.

The chain recombines TRBV2 with TRBJ2-2; 8 bases map to TRBD1. Per the germline V gene, CDR1 is SNHLY and CDR2 is FYNNEI. The CDR3 is made up of 16 amino acids. The junction had 6 bases not matched to a gene; V was cut back by 4 bases and J by 2 bases. CDR3 DNA: TGTGCCAGCAGTGGACAGGGACAGGCCAACACCGGGGAGCTGTTTTTT. It codes for CASSGQGQANTGELFF.

V usage is TRBV9 and J usage is TRBJ2-7; the match to TRBD1 covers 7 bases. The CDR3 has 13 amino acids. Germline lookup yields CDR1 SGDLS and CDR2 YYNGEE. V trimming: 4 bases; J trimming: 3 bases; junction bases outside the gene matches: 4. CDR3 protein: CASSTGQFYEQYF. The CDR3 DNA reads as TGTGCCAGCAGCACGGGACAGTTCTACGAGCAGTACTTC.

The V and J genes are TRBV6-5 and TRBJ1-6; 7 bases match TRBD1. This CDR3 comprises 15 residues. Unmatched junction bases numbered 5, after V lost 2 bases and J lost 7 bases. CDR1 MNHEY and CDR2 SVGAGI come from the germline V gene. Written as DNA, the CDR3 is TGTGCCAGCAGTTACGAGGAGACAGGGAATTCACCCCTCCACTTT. It is translated as CASSYEETGNSPLHF.

This rearrangement joins TRBV19 to TRBJ2-7, with 8 positions matching TRBD1. The CDR3 is 13 amino acids. The junction had 2 bases not matched to a gene; V was cut back by 3 bases and J by 4 bases. CDR1 and CDR2 (germline): LNHDA, SQIVND (reference sequence). This CDR3 reads CASSIQGAYEQYF. The CDR3 nucleotides are TGTGCCAGTAGTATCCAGGGGGCGTACGAGCAGTACTTC.

The rearrangement links TRBV10-3 to TRBJ2-7; no reliable D call. The CDR3 covers 13 residues. Trimming removed 0 bases at V and 8 bases at J, with 11 bases between. Germline V CDR1 and CDR2: ENHRY, SYGVKD. CDR3 bases: TGTGCCATCAGTGAGTCGATAAGGGCGCAGCAGTACTTC. Its protein is CAISESIRAQQYF.

The V call is TRBV19, the J call TRBJ2-6, with TRBD1 matching over 9 bases. V lost 10 bases to trimming and J lost 3 bases; unmatched junction nucleotides: 7. The CDR3 totals 15 residues. Germline V gene sequence: CDR1 LNHDA, CDR2 SQIVND (reference sequence). Written as DNA, the CDR3 is TGTGCCACCGGGACAGGGCGCGGTGGGGCCAACGTCCTGACTTTC. It encodes CATGTGRGGANVLTF.

This clone was seen only a few times. This chain connects TRBV7-2 to TRBJ1-1; D is perhaps TRBD1 (5 bases). V shed 4 bases and J shed 5 bases, with 20 bases lying between them. CDR3 size: 16 residues. Germline V CDR1 and CDR2: SGHTA, FQGNSA. The CDR3 DNA reads TGTGCCAGCAGCTCCCCTGGGGGAGCTTCATCTACTGAAGCTTTCTTT. It is translated as CASSSPGGASSTEAFF.

The gene calls are TRBV28 and TRBJ1-1, with 8 bases lining up with TRBD1. Germline CDR1 MDHEN, CDR2 SYDVKM. Trimming cost V 8 bases and J 8 bases; bases outside gene matches: 10. The CDR3 runs to 13 residues. The CDR3 reads CASLPPGTGEAFF. For the CDR3, the DNA is TGTGCCAGCCTCCCCCCCGGGACAGGAGAAGCTTTCTTT.

The gene calls are TRBV28 and TRBJ2-1, with no clear D. This CDR3 contains 12 residues. CDR1 and CDR2 from the germline V gene are MDHEN and SYDVKM. V lost 3 bases to trimming and J lost 6 bases, with 6 bases between them. The CDR3 reads CASSLVRNEQFF. The DNA for the CDR3 is TGTGCCAGCAGTTTGGTTCGCAATGAGCAGTTCTTC.

The table lists this clone with many counts. The gene calls are TRBV1 and TRBJ2-7; the DNA was not compared with TRBD2, the D call given in the table. TRBV1 is labeled a pseudogene. The CDR3 is made up of 14 amino acids. CDR3 DNA: TGCACCAGCAGCCAAGAAAGAGGGTGGTACGAGCAGTACTTC. Amino acids: CTSSQERGWYEQYF.

The J gene is TRBJ1-5, the V gene TRBV4-1; D ambiguous. This CDR3 is 15 amino acids long. Germline CDR1 and CDR2: MGHRA and YSYEKL. Trimming took off 4 bases at V and 11 bases at J, with 21 bases between the two ends. CDR3 sequence (DNA): TGCGCCAGCAGCCTTGACACCTCTTCAATGTTGTCCCAGCATTTT. Its translation is CASSLDTSSMLSQHF.

V is TRBV6-1 and J is TRBJ1-4; D is perhaps TRBD1 (5 bases). The germline CDR1 and CDR2 sequences are MNHNS and SASEGT. The V end lost 1 base, the J end lost 4 bases, and 13 bases lay between the germline ends. The CDR3 extends over 16 amino acids. The CDR3, as DNA: TGTGCCAGCAGTGAAGTATTCGGGGGGGATAATGAAAAACTGTTTTTT. Residues: CASSEVFGGDNEKLFF.

The chain combines TRBV18 with TRBJ2-3; D gene uncertain. Trimming cost V 2 bases and J 0 bases, with 9 bases left between them. Germline V gene lookup returns CDR1 KGHSH and CDR2 LQKENI. The CDR3 extends over 15 amino acids. The CDR3 bases are TGTGCCAGCTCACCAACCACCCCTAGCACAGATACGCAGTATTTT. The encoded protein is CASSPTTPSTDTQYF.

J is TRBJ2-7 and V is TRBV9; 9 bases match TRBD1. Germline V CDR1 and CDR2: SGDLS, YYNGEE. This CDR3 has 15 residues. The J segment lost 4 bases and the V segment lost 0 bases, leaving 5 bases of the junction unmatched. The CDR3 nucleotides read TGTGCCAGCAGCGTAGCAGGACAGGGGCCTTACGAGCAGTACTTC. The encoded protein is CASSVAGQGPYEQYF.

The V call is TRBV28, the J call TRBJ2-1; either TRBD1 or TRBD2 may fit D (7 bases each). CDR3 length: 17 residues. Germline V gene lookup returns CDR1 MDHEN and CDR2 SYDVKM. Trimming pared 3 bases from V and 3 bases from J, leaving 18 bases between. This CDR3 reads CASSFDEDREGYNEQFF. The CDR3 DNA reads as TGTGCCAGCAGTTTCGACGAAGACAGGGAGGGCTACAATGAGCAGTTCTTC.

The chain uses TRBV5-1 and TRBJ2-3, with TRBD2 as a possible D gene (6 bases). The CDR3 runs to 17 residues. Trimming left V 3 bases short and J 0 bases short, with 17 bases between. Germline assignment: CDR1 SGHRS and CDR2 YFSETQ. The CDR3, as DNA: TGCGCCAGCAGCTCCTCATCTTCCGGGACTAGCACAGATACGCAGTATTTT. Its protein product is CASSSSSSGTSTDTQYF.

This clone came up a few times. The V and J genes are TRBV29-1 and TRBJ2-3; D remains ambiguous. This CDR3 is built from 13 residues. Between the trimmed V and J ends, which lost 4 bases and 5 bases, there was a span of 13 bases. Germline assignment: CDR1 SQVTM and CDR2 ANQGSEA. CDR3 bases: TGCAGCGTTGCTCAGCTTCATGGAGATACGCAGTATTTT. It is translated as CSVAQLHGDTQYF.

CDR3 loop: CASSSQSDTQYF. The CDR3 nucleotides read TGTGCCAGCAGTTCCCAGTCAGATACGCAGTATTTT. The chain employs TRBV6-5 and TRBJ2-3; D not certain. V was cut by 4 bases and J by 4 bases, with 6 bases left in between. The V gene's germline CDR1 is MNHEY and CDR2 SVGAGI. CDR3 length: 12 amino acids.

This clone was seen a single time. The gene calls are TRBV6-2 or TRBV6-3 and TRBJ2-5; D not resolved. Germline V gene data show CDR1 as MNHEY and CDR2 as SVGEGT. The ends were cut back, 2 bases at V and 4 bases at J, with 5 bases in the middle. The CDR3 length is 12 residues. The CDR3 DNA follows: TGTGCCAGCAGTTACGGAAGAGAGACCCAGTACTTC. Protein: CASSYGRETQYF.

Here the CDR3 DNA reads TGTGCCAGCAGCCCAGGGATTCCAGATACGCAGTATTTT. Protein: CASSPGIPDTQYF. The rearrangement links TRBV11-2 to TRBJ2-3, with D possibly being TRBD1 (5 bases). CDR1 and CDR2 (germline): SGHAT, FQNNGV. The CDR3 has 13 amino acids. Trimming cost V 5 bases and J 4 bases, with 10 bases left between them. Together with reference TRBV11-2 and TRBJ2-3, the CDR3 gives the full variable domain: EAGVAQSPRYKIIEKRQSVAFWCNPISGHATLYWYQQILGQGPKLLIQFQNNGVVDDSQLPKDRFSAERLKGVDSTLKIQPAKLEDSAVYLCASSPGIPDTQYFGPGTRLTVL.

In this sample, this clone turned up a few times. The chain links TRBV5-1 to TRBJ2-5; a weak D match, TRBD1 (6 bases). Trimming shortened V by 3 bases and J by 2 bases, and 11 bases separated the two germline ends. Looked up from germline, CDR1 is SGHRS and CDR2 is YFSETQ. This CDR3 is built from 14 residues. The CDR3 is CASSSPGQQETQYF. CDR3 DNA sequence: TGCGCCAGCAGCTCCCCTGGACAGCAAGAGACCCAGTACTTC.

The chain is built from TRBV7-8 and TRBJ2-1; possibly TRBD2 for D (5 bases). The CDR3 consists of 14 residues. In germline, CDR1 is SGHVS, CDR2 FQNEAQ. V shed 6 bases and J shed 9 bases, with 18 bases lying between them. CDR3 in DNA: TGTGCCAGCAGTGGGATATTAGCTGGGAGTGAGCAGTTCTTC. It encodes CASSGILAGSEQFF.

CDR3 residues: CASSIEAGTGVPGANVLTF. CDR3 bases: TGTGCCAGTAGTATAGAGGCCGGGACAGGGGTGCCTGGGGCCAACGTCCTGACTTTC. This chain joins TRBV19 and TRBJ2-6; 10 bases fit TRBD1. Germline V gene data show CDR1 as LNHDA and CDR2 as SQIVND (reference sequence). CDR3 length equals 19 residues. J gave up 2 bases and V 0 bases, and 7 bases lay outside the gene matches.

This clone was counted between two and nine times. V is TRBV19 and J is TRBJ2-7; weak D call: TRBD1 (5 bases). In germline, CDR1 is LNHDA, CDR2 SQIVND (reference sequence). This CDR3 is built from 14 residues. The V gene lost 5 bases and the J gene lost 2 bases, with 13 bases spanning the gap. CDR3 amino acids: CASSSGSGPYEQYF. DNA of the CDR3: TGTGCCAGTAGTTCAGGGTCTGGGCCCTACGAGCAGTACTTC.